This TCR beta chain was obtained from a study of cytomegalovirus exposure and HLA in healthy donors. Study-wide points: The study recorded over 150 TCR beta chains that were cytomegalovirus-associated.

The CDR3 is 15 residues long. Trimming took off 6 bases at V and 0 bases at J, with 14 bases between the two ends. Germline assignment: CDR1 MNHEY and CDR2 SMNVEV (reference sequence). Points on this clone: Its target is unknown.

The donors belonged to the roughly 130-subject validation cohort, separate from the roughly 600-subject first cohort. Some clones are missing from TCRdb's copy, which holds only in-frame ones; the method was immunoSEQ multiplex PCR. Altogether some 210,000 clones are present, 83% being singletons, with the ten largest covering around 5.4%. The sample taken for sequencing was PBMCs. The chain couples TRBV27 to TRBJ1-1; D is unresolved. This receptor was obtained from a woman aged 18-29 years in good health and CMV-seronegative. The CDR3 sequence is CASSSFGGMNTEAFF. The DNA for the CDR3 is TGTGCCAGCAGCTCTTTCGGCGGAATGAACACTGAAGCTTTCTTT.